This is a list of T cell receptor beta chains from one sample in a study of cytomegalovirus exposure and HLA in healthy donors. This table comes from immunoSEQ multiplex PCR, and its TCRdb copy is limited to in-frame clones, with some not included. The sample lists 300,000 to 450,000 clones, around 86% occurring once. Sequencing was done on a sample of PBMCs. These receptors originate from a young woman in good health and CMV-seronegative. Each CDR3 is given with its conserved first and last residue. A D gene is named only where the DNA matches it firmly. Some rows have no size entry. The others give once, few or many, or a class for an expanded clone.

clone size	V gene	D gene	J gene	CDR3 DNA	CDR3 protein
-	TRBV25-1	TRBD2	TRBJ2-3	TGTGCCAGCAGTGAAATGGGGCTAGCGGGGAACTTACCAGATACGCAGTATTTT	CASSEMGLAGNLPDTQYF
-	TRBV28	-	TRBJ1-4	TGTGCCAGCAGTTTGGCGGGAGGGGCTAATGAAAAACTGTTTTTT	CASSLAGGANEKLFF
once	TRBV5-6	TRBD2	TRBJ2-3	TGTGCCAGCAGCTTGAAGTTACTAGCGGTCACAGATACGCAGTATTTT	CASSLKLLAVTDTQYF
-	TRBV28	-	TRBJ2-7	TGTGCCAGCAGTTTACGGGGTTTCGCCTACGAGCAGTACTTC	CASSLRGFAYEQYF
-	TRBV7-2	TRBD2	TRBJ2-2	TGTGCCAGCAGCTTAGGGCTAGCGGGAGTCGCCGGGGAGCTGTTTTTT	CASSLGLAGVAGELFF
-	TRBV25-1	-	TRBJ1-3	TGTGCCAGCAGTGTCGGGATGTCTGGAAACACCATATATTTT	CASSVGMSGNTIYF
-	TRBV6-6	TRBD1	TRBJ2-7	TGTGCCAGCAGAATCGGGACAGGGGACTTGGGCGAGCAGTACTTC	CASRIGTGDLGEQYF
few	TRBV25-1	TRBD2	TRBJ2-5	TGTGCCAGCAGTGGAGCGGGGGTGCAAGAGACCCAGTACTTC	CASSGAGVQETQYF
-	TRBV19	-	TRBJ1-1	TGTGCCAGTAGTATTGGGGGGTTTACTGAAGCTTTCTTT	CASSIGGFTEAFF
-	TRBV2	-	TRBJ1-5	TGTGCCAGCAGTCTAGGGGGTCAGCCCCAGCATTTT	CASSLGGQPQHF
-	TRBV30	TRBD1	TRBJ1-5	TGTGCCTGGAGTGACCTGGGACAGCGCTATCAGCCCCAGCATTTT	CAWSDLGQRYQPQHF
-	TRBV27	-	TRBJ1-1	TGTGCCAGCAGTTTATCACCCGCCCGGACAGAGAACACTGAAGCTTTCTTT	CASSLSPARTENTEAFF
once	TRBV27	TRBD1	TRBJ2-7	TGTGCCAGCAGTTTAAAGACAGGGGGATTCTACGAGCAGTACTTC	CASSLKTGGFYEQYF
-	TRBV29-1	-	TRBJ1-2	TGCAGCGTTGAATCCCGGGGGAGCTTTCACTATGGCTACACCTTC	CSVESRGSFHYGYTF
once	TRBV4-1	TRBD1	TRBJ1-4	TGCGCCAGCAGCCAGGGACAGGGGTACACTAATGAAAAACTGTTTTTT	CASSQGQGYTNEKLFF
-	TRBV7-8	-	TRBJ1-5	TGTGCCAGCAGCTTAGGACAGTTTAGCAATCAGCCCCAGCATTTT	CASSLGQFSNQPQHF
few	TRBV6-5	TRBD1	TRBJ1-1	TGTGCCAGCAGACACAGGGGGCAGGAAGCTTTCTTT	CASRHRGQEAFF
once	TRBV14	-	TRBJ1-1	TGTGCCAGCAGCCAAGATTGGGTGGTCGGTGGGGGGGTCGCTTTCTTT	CASSQDWVVGGGVAFF
-	TRBV2	-	TRBJ1-4	TGTGCCAGCAGGCGGGGGGGCGGCACGGGAGAAAAACTGTTTTTT	CASRRGGGTGEKLFF
-	TRBV30	-	TRBJ1-4	TGTGCCTGGAGTGTGAGGGCAGCAACTAATGAAAAACTGTTTTTT	CAWSVRAATNEKLFF
-	TRBV7-9	-	TRBJ1-2	TGTGCCAGCAGCCGACCGGCGGGGGGCTACACCTTC	CASSRPAGGYTF
-	TRBV11-2	TRBD1	TRBJ2-7	TGTGCCAGCAGCGTCCGGGACAGGGGCTCTGACGAGCAGTACTTC	CASSVRDRGSDEQYF
-	TRBV13	-	TRBJ2-5	TGTGCCAGCAGCTTCCCGCTAAAAGAGACCCAGTACTTC	CASSFPLKETQYF
few	TRBV9	-	TRBJ1-5	TGTGCCAGCAGCGTAGGGGCGGGGGAACAGCCCCAGCATTTT	CASSVGAGEQPQHF
-	TRBV4-1	-	TRBJ2-2	TGCGCCAGCAGCCAAGATCTGGTAGCCGGGGAGCTGTTTTTT	CASSQDLVAGELFF
-	TRBV28	TRBD1	TRBJ1-5	TGTGCCAGCAGTTCGGGACAGGGATACAATCAGCCCCAGCATTTT	CASSSGQGYNQPQHF
-	TRBV6-6	TRBD1	TRBJ2-1	TGTGCCAGCAGCCGGGACAGGGGAATAAACAATGAGCAGTTCTTC	CASSRDRGINNEQFF
-	TRBV28	-	TRBJ2-3	TGTGCCAGCAACCCTCCCCCGGCAGATACGCAGTATTTT	CASNPPPADTQYF